This record looks at one TCR beta chain sequence and its context. The clone's antigen remains unknown. Base qualities were left out, and no much larger clone turns up one base away. The sample comes from a study of blood T cell repertoires in COVID-19 (dated by TCRdb to about 2020). At the level of the whole study: Samples from collaborators originated in the United States, Italy and Spain and spanned both the acute and convalescent phases of COVID-19. The repertoires were made available in a free public database intended to serve as a resource for research on the immune response to SARS-CoV-2. The samples were drawn from two sources: the first 160 participants of the ongoing ImmuneRACE study, and about 1,300 subjects contributed by 6 global collaborators. Deeply sampled blood TCRbeta repertoires from subjects exposed to, actively infected with, or recovered from COVID-19 were included in the dataset. Where available, HLA class I and class II types were taken from metadata supplied by the sample provider and were not determined by assay-based typing. Nearly every sample came with metadata listing a de-identified subject ID, COVID-19 status, age in years and sex. The prospective study material was composed of cDNA or gDNA derived from T cells, B-cell-depleted T cells, or PBMCs.

TCRbeta CDR3 regions were amplified from genomic DNA using the immunoSEQ Assay, a bias-controlled multiplex PCR. The authors' analysis ran thus. Within the assay, amplification of reference gene primers was used to estimate how many nucleated cells each sample contained. To quantify the absolute abundance of each unique TCRbeta CDR3 rearrangement, sequence reads were collapsed and filtered. For each sample, productive Simpson clonality was calculated by taking the square root of Simpson's diversity index across productive rearrangements. What TCRdb holds here is the immuneACCESS table cut down to in-frame rearrangements. Part of the clones is not present; checked against another copy, under half of the missing clones reflect an unresolved V gene, and the others are unexplained. V and J calls and clone size are as listed in that table; D and trimming were resolved from the DNA. The sample table shows about 330,000 clones, and 75% to 90% are seen once. Less than 5.5% of the sample is held by the ten biggest clonotypes.

Participants in the prospective study were enrolled through a virtual design, were aged roughly 18 to 90 years, and lived in roughly 24 United States geographic areas. To assign participants to cohorts, the prospective study relied on clinical history that participants themselves reported in a screening survey and a study questionnaire. Recovered participants in ImmuneRACE Cohort 3 were defined as having two consecutive negative NP/OP PCR tests, clearance from a healthcare professional, or resolution of symptoms. In the prospective study, whole blood, serum and a nasopharyngeal or oropharyngeal swab were collected from each participant by mobile phlebotomists. Over a roughly 2-month period, participants in the prospective study had the option of providing additional blood draws and questionnaires. Blood samples from the prospective study were shipped frozen or at room temperature prior to DNA extraction.

The study at large found these results: The quantity of clinical and demographic metadata differed by source and by participant and was supplied without curation.

In the germline V gene (reference sequence), CDR1 corresponds to LNHNV and CDR2 to YYDKDF. The CDR3 sequence holds 15 residues, the cysteine and phenylalanine included. CDR3 DNA is the only sequence kept; it has 45 bases, read in frame from the first base. V is shortened by 5 bases, J by 5 bases, and the region joining them spans 16 bases. The chain is made from TRBV15 and TRBJ2-4; TRBD2 is possibly the D segment (7 matching bases). What was sequenced was PBMCs or T cells enriched from blood (not recorded which). The source of this sequence is a man aged 30-40 years who had recovered from COVID-19. The CDR3 corresponds to CATSRLRGQENIQYF. The nucleotide sequence is given as TGTGCCACCAGCCGACTGCGGGGGCAAGAAAACATTCAGTACTTC. Supplemented by the reference TRBV15 and TRBJ2-4 proteins around the CDR3, the complete variable domain is DAMVIQNPRYQVTQFGKPVTLSCSQTLNHNVMYWYQQKSSQAPKLLFHYYDKDFNNEADTPDNFQSRRPNTSFCFLDIRSPGLGDTAMYLCATSRLRGQENIQYFGAGTRLSVL.